A single count supports the clone carrying this T cell receptor beta chain. The sample is drawn from a study of T cell changes during pregnancy in multiple sclerosis. Some clones are missing from TCRdb's copy, which holds only in-frame ones; the method was immunoSEQ multiplex PCR. The table has around 20,000 clones, approximately 80% seen once. The ends were cut back, 3 bases at V and 8 bases at J, with 13 bases in the middle. This CDR3 region has 14 residues. Germline V gene data show CDR1 as MNHEY and CDR2 as SMNVEV (reference sequence). This chain joins TRBV27 and TRBJ1-4; D may be TRBD1 (5 bases). The receptor was isolated from a female donor in good health, enrolled as a control in a pregnancy study. The source was CD8+ T cells from peripheral blood mononuclear cells, collected in the first trimester of pregnancy. Here the CDR3 reads CASSFGAEGEKLFF. The CDR3 DNA is TGTGCCAGCAGTTTTGGGGCAGAAGGCGAAAAACTGTTTTTT.